This T cell receptor beta chain was identified in a study of CXCR3-negative and CXCR3-positive naive CD8 T cells. Libraries of TRB cDNA were made by 5' RACE and carried UMIs. TCRdb reprocessed the 5' RACE reads, with one entry per CDR3 protein and no DNA. Its table lists around 50,000 distinct CDR3 sequences. Sorting yielded triplicates of 300,000 cells for each CD8+ T cell subset. Germline assignment: CDR1 SEHNR and CDR2 FQNEAQ (reference sequence). The CDR3 length is 16 residues. The sequenced sample consisted of memory CD8+ T cells from blood. V gene TRBV7-9 combines with J gene TRBJ2-1; TCRdb's D gene call, TRBD1, goes unchecked for lack of DNA. This sequence was found in a human donor in good health. Some clones in this sample may be carry-over from other donors' samples. CDR3 amino acids: CASSPSGGADYNEQFF. Complete variable domain (other parts from reference TRBV7-9 and TRBJ2-1): DTGVSQNPRHKITKRGQNVTFRCDPISEHNRLYWYRQTLGQGPEFLTYFQNEAQLEKSRLLSDRFSAERPKGSFSTLEIQRTEQGDSAMYLCASSPSGGADYNEQFFGPGTRLTVL.